One sample yielded the 26 T cell receptor beta chains listed below, sequenced in a study of siplizumab effects on memory and regulatory T cells. The protocol was immunoSEQ multiplex PCR, while the TCRdb copy is restricted to in-frame clones and leaves out a portion. This sample has some 120,000 clones, with 90% to 95% found just once. The sample taken for sequencing was non-Treg CD4+ T cells sorted from blood. The source of these receptors is a human donor in good health.

The V gene is TRBV27, the J gene TRBJ1-4; the match to TRBD1 covers 7 bases. Germline V lookup: CDR1 MNHEY, CDR2 SMNVEV (reference sequence). Unmatched junction bases numbered 5, after V lost 0 bases and J lost 7 bases. The CDR3 loop spans 15 amino acids. The CDR3 region is CASSLSWAGGEKLFF. In nucleotides, the CDR3 is TGTGCCAGCAGTTTATCATGGGCAGGGGGTGAAAAACTGTTTTTT.

This sequence joins TRBV15 and TRBJ2-4, with D unresolved. The V end was cut by 2 bases, the J end by 0 bases, with 11 bases between. From germline, CDR1 is LNHNV and CDR2 YYDKDF (reference sequence). This CDR3 spans 16 amino acids. This CDR3 is CATSRWQEIAKNIQYF. CDR3 coding DNA: TGTGCCACCAGCAGATGGCAGGAAATAGCCAAAAACATTCAGTACTTC.

CDR3 residues: CASSQGREETQYF. The CDR3 DNA sequence: TGCGCCAGCAGCCAAGGGAGAGAAGAGACCCAGTACTTC. V usage is TRBV4-1 and J usage is TRBJ2-5; D remains ambiguous. The CDR3 is 13 residues long. Germline CDR1 and CDR2: MGHRA and YSYEKL. The V and J ends lost 1 base and 3 bases respectively, with 6 bases between them.

This clone was detected only once. The rearrangement uses TRBV7-2 and TRBJ1-1; TRBD1 agrees at 7 bases. The germline gives CDR1 SGHTA, CDR2 FQGNSA. This CDR3 region has 17 residues. Trimming cost V 5 bases and J 2 bases; bases outside gene matches: 14. The CDR3, as DNA: TGTGCCAGCAGCCTGACAGGGAGTGGGGTACGTAACACTGAAGCTTTCTTT. This sequence encodes CASSLTGSGVRNTEAFF.

The chain links TRBV19 to TRBJ1-1; D is uncertain. The CDR3 covers 14 residues. Per germline, CDR1 LNHDA and CDR2 SQIVND (reference sequence). V was pared by 5 bases and J by 11 bases, with 21 bases between. The CDR3 coding sequence is TGTGCCAGTAGTTTGGCGTTCGACACCGGGTGGGCTTTCTTT. Translated: CASSLAFDTGWAFF.

The chain combines TRBV10-1 with TRBJ2-2, with TRBD1 identical over 8 bases. Germline V gene data show CDR1 as WNHNN and CDR2 as SYGVQD (reference sequence). The CDR3 has 16 amino acids. The trim removed 7 bases at V and 3 bases at J, leaving 10 bases unmatched. CDR3 residues: CASNKRDRSDTGELFF. The CDR3 DNA follows: TGCGCCAGCAATAAGAGGGACAGGTCGGACACCGGGGAGCTGTTTTTT.

The gene calls are TRBV25-1 and TRBJ1-2; maybe TRBD1 (5 bases). The V and J ends lost 0 bases and 4 bases respectively, with 18 bases between them. This CDR3 is 17 amino acids long. Germline CDR1 MGHDK, CDR2 SYGVNS. The chain's CDR3 is CASSEYGTDGAFYGYTF. The CDR3 nucleotides read TGTGCCAGCAGTGAATACGGGACTGACGGGGCCTTCTATGGCTACACCTTC.

This chain joins TRBV11-1 and TRBJ2-7; 11 positions agree with TRBD2. J gave up 9 bases and V 4 bases, and 5 bases lay outside the gene matches. This CDR3 comprises 13 residues. Looked up from germline, CDR1 is SGHAT and CDR2 is FQDESV (reference sequence). DNA for the CDR3: TGTGCCAGCAGCTCGGGACTAGCGGACCGGCAGTACTTC. Translated, it gives CASSSGLADRQYF.

V usage is TRBV11-3 and J usage is TRBJ2-2; 8 nucleotides line up with TRBD1. The germline V gene encodes CDR1 SGHNT and CDR2 YENEEA. The V and J ends lost 1 base and 6 bases, in that order; junction bases with no gene match: 7. This CDR3 region has 16 residues. The CDR3, as DNA: TGTGCCAGCAGCTTAGGCGGACAGGGATCTCCCGGGGAGCTGTTTTTT. The encoded protein is CASSLGGQGSPGELFF.

V and J are TRBV6-6 and TRBJ2-2; either TRBD1 or TRBD2 may fit D (6 bases each). Germline loops: CDR1 MNHNY, CDR2 SVGAGI (reference sequence). The V end was cut by 7 bases, the J end by 0 bases, with 12 bases between. The CDR3 consists of 15 residues. The CDR3 reads CASKEGGPNTGELFF. The CDR3 nucleotides are TGTGCCAGCAAAGAGGGGGGACCGAACACCGGGGAGCTGTTTTTT.

This clone was detected a few times. This rearrangement joins TRBV28 to TRBJ2-3; 10 nucleotides match TRBD2. The CDR3 covers 17 residues. Per the germline V gene, CDR1 is MDHEN and CDR2 is SYDVKM. V lost 2 bases and J lost 4; bases outside the gene matches: 9. Here the CDR3 reads CASSLKERGGRADTQYF. The CDR3 bases are TGTGCCAGCAGTTTAAAGGAGCGGGGGGGCCGCGCAGATACGCAGTATTTT. The complete variable domain, with remaining parts taken from reference TRBV28 and TRBJ2-3, reads DVKVTQSSRYLVKRTGEKVFLECVQDMDHENMFWYRQDPGLGLRLIYFSYDVKMKEKGDIPEGYSVSREKKERFSLILESASTNQTSMYLCASSLKERGGRADTQYFGPGTRLTVL.

The CDR3 here is CASSLDLGAYNEQFF. CDR3 sequence (DNA): TGCGCCAGCAGCTTGGACCTAGGGGCCTACAATGAGCAGTTCTTC. This chain connects TRBV5-1 to TRBJ2-1, with a tentative D call TRBD1 (5 bases). CDR1 and CDR2 from the germline V gene are SGHRS and YFSETQ. This CDR3 is 15 amino acids long. Deletions cut 0 bases from V and 2 bases from J, with 9 bases between.

V usage is TRBV28 and J usage is TRBJ2-5; 7 bases line up with TRBD1. Germline V gives CDR1 MDHEN, CDR2 SYDVKM. The CDR3 runs to 14 residues. J gave up 1 base and V 3 bases, and 2 bases lay outside the gene matches. The CDR3 DNA sequence: TGTGCCAGCAGTTTGGGACAGTCCCAAGAGACCCAGTACTTC. It codes for CASSLGQSQETQYF.

J is TRBJ2-1 and V is TRBV19; D perhaps matches TRBD1 (5 bases). Germline-derived CDR1 and CDR2 are LNHDA and SQIVND (reference sequence). The CDR3 has 16 amino acids. Trimming cost V 6 bases and J 2 bases, with 17 bases left between them. CDR3 coding DNA: TGTGCCAGTAGCAAAGGGGCTACTCGGGCCTACAATGAGCAGTTCTTC. Its protein product is CASSKGATRAYNEQFF.

The V gene is TRBV19, the J gene TRBJ1-4; D gene unclear. CDR1 is LNHDA and CDR2 is SQIVND in the germline V gene (reference sequence). The CDR3 totals 14 residues. Trimming pared 5 bases from V and 3 bases from J, leaving 10 bases between. The CDR3 DNA follows: TGTGCCAGTAGTCTCGGGAGGGCTAATGAAAAACTGTTTTTT. Its protein product is CASSLGRANEKLFF.

This clone was seen just once. This sequence joins TRBV6-4 and TRBJ2-1; 12 nucleotides line up with TRBD2. Trimming took 5 bases from V and 7 from J; bases not matched to a gene: 9. CDR3 length: 16 amino acids. Germline V CDR1 and CDR2: MRHNA, SNTAGT. CDR3 sequence (DNA): TGTGCCAGCAGTAAATTTGCTAGCGGGGGGGCTAATGAGCAGTTCTTC. Translating it yields CASSKFASGGANEQFF.

This sequence joins TRBV19 and TRBJ1-1, with a weak D call TRBD1 (5 bases). Trimming took off 4 bases at V and 1 base at J, with 10 bases between the two ends. Germline assignment: CDR1 LNHDA and CDR2 SQIVND (reference sequence). The CDR3 is 14 residues long. CDR3 sequence: CASSRQGGNTEAFF. The CDR3 region has the DNA TGTGCCAGTAGTAGGCAGGGCGGGAACACTGAAGCTTTCTTT. Full variable domain (outside the CDR3, taken from reference TRBV19 and TRBJ1-1): DGGITQSPKYLFRKEGQNVTLSCEQNLNHDAMYWYRQDPGQGLRLIYYSQIVNDFQKGDIAEGYSVSREKKESFPLTVTSAQKNPTAFYLCASSRQGGNTEAFFGQGTRLTVV.

The gene calls are TRBV5-1 and TRBJ2-4; tentatively, D is TRBD1 or TRBD2 (5 bases each). The germline gives CDR1 SGHRS, CDR2 YFSETQ. CDR3 length: 16 residues. The ends were cut back, 1 base at V and 0 bases at J, with 11 bases in the middle. CDR3: CASSLQTGLAKNIQYF. In DNA, the CDR3 is TGCGCCAGCAGCTTGCAGACGGGGCTAGCCAAAAACATTCAGTACTTC. Full variable domain (missing parts from reference TRBV5-1 and TRBJ2-4): KAGVTQTPRYLIKTRGQQVTLSCSPISGHRSVSWYQQTPGQGLQFLFEYFSETQRNKGNFPGRFSGRQFSNSRSEMNVSTLELGDSALYLCASSLQTGLAKNIQYFGAGTRLSVL.

The genes are TRBV27 and TRBJ2-7; a possible D gene is TRBD2 (5 bases). The germline V gene has CDR1 MNHEY and CDR2 SMNVEV (reference sequence). V lost 6 bases to trimming and J lost 6 bases, with 15 bases between them. There are 13 residues in the CDR3. The chain's CDR3 is CASSFRGISEQYF. The CDR3, as DNA: TGTGCCAGCAGCTTCCGGGGAATAAGCGAGCAGTACTTC.

The chain has TRBV25-1 and TRBJ1-6; D not resolved. V was trimmed by 4 bases and J by 6 bases, leaving 7 bases between them. The CDR3 spans 13 residues. Germline V gene lookup returns CDR1 MGHDK and CDR2 SYGVNS. In DNA form, the CDR3 reads TGTGCCAGCAGTGGTCAGTTTAATTCACCCCTCCACTTT. Encoded protein: CASSGQFNSPLHF.

The V and J genes are TRBV7-8 and TRBJ2-1; D possibly corresponds to TRBD1 (5 bases). V dropped 5 bases and J dropped 4 bases, with 18 bases sitting between them. CDR1 and CDR2 from the germline V gene are SGHVS and FQNEAQ. The CDR3 loop spans 16 amino acids. CDR3 bases: TGTGCCAGCAGCCAGCGAAAGGGGCGGATTTACAATGAGCAGTTCTTC. Translating it yields CASSQRKGRIYNEQFF.

The sample holds one count of this clone. The rearrangement uses TRBV9 and TRBJ2-2, with D possibly matching TRBD2 (5 bases). Looked up from germline, CDR1 is SGDLS and CDR2 is YYNGEE. The length of the CDR3 is 14 residues. The V and J ends lost 3 bases and 7 bases respectively, with 13 bases between them. CDR3 residues: CASSDTSTVGELFF. In DNA form, the CDR3 reads TGTGCCAGCAGCGATACTAGTACGGTCGGGGAGCTGTTTTTT.

The V and J genes are TRBV6-1 and TRBJ2-2; TRBD2 aligns across 9 bases. The CDR3 has 18 amino acids. Germline values: CDR1 MNHNS, CDR2 SASEGT. V trimming: 4 bases; J trimming: 3 bases; junction bases outside the gene matches: 12. The CDR3 region has the DNA TGTGCCAGCAGTGCCTCGGGTGCGGGGGGGCCCTACACCGGGGAGCTGTTTTTT. It encodes CASSASGAGGPYTGELFF.

This chain uses TRBV27 with TRBJ2-1; D remains ambiguous. In germline, CDR1 is MNHEY, CDR2 SMNVEV (reference sequence). The CDR3 loop spans 15 amino acids. V dropped 5 bases and J dropped 0 bases, with 11 bases sitting between them. The CDR3 region is CASSPRPSSYNEQFF. In nucleotides, the CDR3 is TGTGCCAGCAGTCCCAGGCCCAGCTCCTACAATGAGCAGTTCTTC.

The rearrangement links TRBV6-1 to TRBJ1-2; no clear D. Germline loops: CDR1 MNHNS, CDR2 SASEGT. This CDR3 is 13 amino acids long. V lost 2 bases, J lost 8 bases, and 12 bases lay in between. CDR3 sequence: CASSEQGFGGYTF. The DNA of the CDR3 is TGTGCCAGCAGTGAACAAGGGTTTGGAGGCTACACCTTC.

This chain joins TRBV11-1 and TRBJ2-3; 8 positions match TRBD2. Losses at the gene ends were 4 bases for V and 0 bases for J; bases not matched to a gene: 3. CDR1 is SGHAT and CDR2 is FQDESV in the germline V gene (reference sequence). The CDR3 extends over 15 amino acids. The CDR3: CASSSSGGSTDTQYF. CDR3 nucleotide sequence: TGTGCCAGCAGCTCAAGCGGGGGAAGCACAGATACGCAGTATTTT.